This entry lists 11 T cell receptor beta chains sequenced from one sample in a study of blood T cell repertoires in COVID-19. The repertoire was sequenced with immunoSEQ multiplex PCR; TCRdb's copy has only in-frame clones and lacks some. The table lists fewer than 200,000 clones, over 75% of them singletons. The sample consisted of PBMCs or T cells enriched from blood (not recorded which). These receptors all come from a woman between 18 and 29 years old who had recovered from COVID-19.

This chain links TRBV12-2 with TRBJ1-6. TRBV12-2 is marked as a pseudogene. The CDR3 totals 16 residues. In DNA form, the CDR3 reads TGTGCAAGTCGCCGTCAGGACTCTGCCTATAATTCACCCCTCCACTTT. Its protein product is CASRRQDSAYNSPLHF.

This CDR3 is CATSAGRGYEQYF. In DNA form, the CDR3 reads TGTGCCACCTCAGCGGGGCGGGGCTACGAGCAGTACTTC. The chain recombines TRBV27 with TRBJ2-7; 7 nucleotides align to TRBD2. CDR3 length: 13 residues. Looked up from germline, CDR1 is MNHEY and CDR2 is SMNVEV (reference sequence). The J segment lost 3 bases and the V segment lost 10 bases, leaving 9 bases of the junction unmatched.

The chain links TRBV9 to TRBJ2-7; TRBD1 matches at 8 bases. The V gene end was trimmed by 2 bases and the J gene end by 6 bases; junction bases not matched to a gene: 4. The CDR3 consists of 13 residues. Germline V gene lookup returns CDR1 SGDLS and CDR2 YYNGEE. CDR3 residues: CASSVGQVTEQYF. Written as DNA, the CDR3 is TGTGCCAGCAGCGTGGGACAGGTTACCGAGCAGTACTTC.

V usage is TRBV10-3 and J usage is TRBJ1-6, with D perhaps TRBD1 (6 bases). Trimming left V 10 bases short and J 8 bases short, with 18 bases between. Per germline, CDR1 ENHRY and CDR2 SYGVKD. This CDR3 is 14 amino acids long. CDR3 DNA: TGTGCCACTTCTCCACAGGGCTGGTATTCACCCCTCCACTTT. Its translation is CATSPQGWYSPLHF.

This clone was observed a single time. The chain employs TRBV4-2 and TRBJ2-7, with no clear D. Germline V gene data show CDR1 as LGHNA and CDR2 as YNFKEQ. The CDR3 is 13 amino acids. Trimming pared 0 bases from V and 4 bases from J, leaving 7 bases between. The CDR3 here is CASSQEAVYEQYF. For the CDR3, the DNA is TGTGCCAGCAGCCAAGAAGCTGTATACGAGCAGTACTTC.

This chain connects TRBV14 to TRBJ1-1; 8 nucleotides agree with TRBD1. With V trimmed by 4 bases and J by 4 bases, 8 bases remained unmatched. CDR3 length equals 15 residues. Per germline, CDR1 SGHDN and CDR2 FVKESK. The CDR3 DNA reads TGTGCCAGCAGCCCGGACAGGGTGGGGGTCACTGAAGCTTTCTTT. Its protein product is CASSPDRVGVTEAFF.

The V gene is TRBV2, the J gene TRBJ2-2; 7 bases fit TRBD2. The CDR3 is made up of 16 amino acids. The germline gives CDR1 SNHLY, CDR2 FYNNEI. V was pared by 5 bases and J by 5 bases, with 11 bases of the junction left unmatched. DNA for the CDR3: TGTGCCAGCAGTAAGAGGGAGGGCAAGCTTACCGGGGAGCTGTTTTTT. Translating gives CASSKREGKLTGELFF.

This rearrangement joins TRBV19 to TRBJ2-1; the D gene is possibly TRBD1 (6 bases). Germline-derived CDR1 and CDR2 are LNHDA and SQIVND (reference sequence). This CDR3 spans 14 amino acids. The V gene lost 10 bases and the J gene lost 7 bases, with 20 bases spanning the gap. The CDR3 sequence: CATTLRGRENEQFF. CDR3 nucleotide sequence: TGTGCCACCACTCTGAGGGGGAGAGAAAATGAGCAGTTCTTC.

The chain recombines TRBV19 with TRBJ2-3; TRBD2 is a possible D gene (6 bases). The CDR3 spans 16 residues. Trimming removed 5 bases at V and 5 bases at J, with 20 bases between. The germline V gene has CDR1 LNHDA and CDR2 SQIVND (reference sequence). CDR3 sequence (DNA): TGTGCCAGTAGTGTTCCGGGACGGGGGACCGGAGATACGCAGTATTTT. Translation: CASSVPGRGTGDTQYF.

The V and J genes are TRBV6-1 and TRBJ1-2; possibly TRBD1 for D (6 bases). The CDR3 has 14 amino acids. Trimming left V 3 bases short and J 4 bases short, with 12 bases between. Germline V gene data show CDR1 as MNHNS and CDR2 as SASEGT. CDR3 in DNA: TGTGCCAGCAGTGACGGGTGGACAGCCTATGGCTACACCTTC. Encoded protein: CASSDGWTAYGYTF.

The CDR3 DNA reads as TGTGCCAGCAGTTGGAGGCCAACTAATGAAAAACTGTTTTTT. Translation gives CASSWRPTNEKLFF. The chain is built from TRBV27 and TRBJ1-4; D unresolved. This CDR3 region has 14 residues. Germline V gene lookup returns CDR1 MNHEY and CDR2 SMNVEV (reference sequence). Trimming shortened V by 4 bases and J by 0 bases, and 6 bases separated the two germline ends.